Detailed here is one T cell receptor beta chain. The patients serving as multiple sclerosis controls were treatment-naive. They had stable or active relapsing-remitting disease and fulfilled revised McDonald criteria. This entry is derived from a study of CD8 T cells in Susac syndrome. Random hexamers primed reverse transcription of about 0.5 to 1 ug RNA. One entry per CDR3 protein results from TCRdb running MiXCR on the immunoSEQ multiplex PCR reads. The repertoire consists of a few hundred thousand distinct CDR3 sequences, with 95% occurring once and the leading ten covering roughly 0.1%. CDR3 length equals 12 residues. With 2 bases removed from V and 7 bases from J, the gap between germline ends came to 9 bases. Per the germline V gene, CDR1 is KGHSH and CDR2 is LQKENI.

The sequenced material came from CD4+ T cells from PBMCs. The J gene is TRBJ2-7, the V gene TRBV18, with D unclear. This clonotype was obtained from a human donor with multiple sclerosis. CDR3 protein: CASSPLGTEQYF. The CDR3 DNA is TGTGCCAGCTCACCATTGGGCACTGAGCAGTACTTC.